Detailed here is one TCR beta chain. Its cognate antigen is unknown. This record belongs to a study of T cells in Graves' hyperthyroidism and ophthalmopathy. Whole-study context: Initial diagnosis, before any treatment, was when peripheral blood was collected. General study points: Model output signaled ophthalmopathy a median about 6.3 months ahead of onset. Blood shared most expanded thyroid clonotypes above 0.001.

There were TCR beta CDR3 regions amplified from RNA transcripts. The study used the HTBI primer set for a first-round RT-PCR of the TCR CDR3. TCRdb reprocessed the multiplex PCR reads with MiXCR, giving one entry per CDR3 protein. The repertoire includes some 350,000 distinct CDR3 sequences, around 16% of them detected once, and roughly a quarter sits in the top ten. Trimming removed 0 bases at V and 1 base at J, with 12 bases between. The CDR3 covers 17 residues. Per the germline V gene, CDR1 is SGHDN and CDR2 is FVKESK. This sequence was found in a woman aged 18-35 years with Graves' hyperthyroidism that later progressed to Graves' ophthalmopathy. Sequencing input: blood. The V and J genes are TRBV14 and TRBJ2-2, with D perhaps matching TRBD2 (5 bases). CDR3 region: CASSQDTTRLNTGELFF. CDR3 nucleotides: TGTGCCAGCAGCCAAGATACCACTAGACTGAACACCGGGGAGCTGTTTTTT.